A single sample gave rise to the 16 T cell receptor beta chains below, sequenced in a study of CD8 T cells in ankylosing spondylitis. From the 5' RACE reads, TCRdb called clonotypes with MiXCR, one entry per CDR3 protein. The sample shows about 96,000 distinct CDR3 sequences, 25% to 35% of them seen only once. Input material: blood, either unsorted or a sorted T cell fraction (not recorded which). Every receptor here comes from a male donor with ankylosing spondylitis or in good health (not recorded which).

This clonotype was seen a handful of times. The rearrangement links TRBV20-1 to TRBJ1-1, with a tentative D call TRBD1 (6 bases). Per the germline V gene, CDR1 is DFQATT and CDR2 is SNEGSKA (reference sequence). Trimming took 0 bases from V and 3 from J, leaving 11 bases between them. This CDR3 spans 14 amino acids. CDR3 loop: CSARDGGKDTEAFF. Here the CDR3 DNA reads TGCAGTGCTAGAGACGGGGGCAAGGACACTGAAGCTTTCTTT.

This clonotype was counted a few times. The chain is built from TRBV12-3 or TRBV12-4 and TRBJ2-2; D remains unclear. CDR3 length: 15 amino acids. The V end was cut by 5 bases, the J end by 6 bases, with 16 bases between. The CDR3 is CASSPRMGFPGELFF. In DNA, the CDR3 is TGTGCCAGCAGTCCTAGGATGGGGTTTCCCGGGGAGCTGTTTTTT.

This rearrangement joins TRBV15 to TRBJ1-1; D is possibly TRBD1 (5 bases). The ends were cut back, 6 bases at V and 0 bases at J, with 17 bases in the middle. Looked up from germline, CDR1 is LNHNV and CDR2 is YYDKDF (reference sequence). This CDR3 region has 16 residues. In DNA, the CDR3 is TGTGCCACCAGAAGGGGCATGACAAACATGAACACTGAAGCTTTCTTT. Protein: CATRRGMTNMNTEAFF.

The CDR3 nucleotides read TGTGCCAGCCGCCGGGCCGAAGAAAAACTGTTTTTT. It encodes CASRRAEEKLFF. The rearrangement links TRBV3-1 to TRBJ1-4; D gene uncertain. Per the germline V gene, CDR1 is LGHDT and CDR2 is YNNKEL (reference sequence). The CDR3 has 12 residues. Trimming shortened V by 8 bases and J by 8 bases, and 12 bases separated the two germline ends.

This clonotype was seen a single time. The CDR3 protein is CASTPGPRSGNTIYF. CDR3 DNA sequence: TGTGCCAGCACCCCTGGGCCACGCTCTGGAAACACCATATATTTT. The chain uses TRBV12-3 or TRBV12-4 and TRBJ1-3; D remains unclear. V gave up 7 bases and J gave up 0 bases, with 13 bases separating them. The CDR3 loop spans 15 amino acids.

This clonotype has at least ten counts. V is TRBV5-1 and J is TRBJ1-1; 7 nucleotides match TRBD1. This CDR3 spans 15 amino acids. Germline V gives CDR1 SGHRS, CDR2 YFSETQ. V shed 4 bases, J shed 1 base, and the junction held 7 bases outside the gene matches. CDR3 nucleotide sequence: TGCGCCAGCAGCATCACAGGGGCGGGGAACACTGAAGCTTTCTTT. Its protein product is CASSITGAGNTEAFF.

J is TRBJ2-5 and V is TRBV7-2; 9 positions match TRBD1. The CDR3 has 15 amino acids. Germline lookup yields CDR1 SGHTA and CDR2 FQGNSA. With 4 bases clipped from V and 5 bases from J, the junction kept 8 bases outside the gene matches. In nucleotides, the CDR3 is TGTGCCAGCAGCTACCAACAGGGGGCCGGTGAGACCCAGTACTTC. Translating it yields CASSYQQGAGETQYF. The entire variable domain, with the rest obtained from reference TRBV7-2 and TRBJ2-5, is as follows: GAGVSQSPSNKVTEKGKDVELRCDPISGHTALYWYRQSLGQGLEFLIYFQGNSAPDKSGLPSDRFSAERTGGSVSTLTIQRTQQEDSAVYLCASSYQQGAGETQYFGPGTRLLVL.

This clonotype was picked up a small number of times. The chain is built from TRBV20-1 and TRBJ1-1; D is perhaps TRBD1 (6 bases). CDR1 DFQATT and CDR2 SNEGSKA come from the germline V gene (reference sequence). V was shortened by 5 bases and J by 6 bases, with 16 bases between the two germline ends. The CDR3 has 13 residues. CDR3 region: CSAARGVFSEAFF. CDR3 nucleotides: TGCAGTGCTGCTAGGGGGGTTTTTTCTGAAGCTTTCTTT.

The rearrangement links TRBV19 to TRBJ1-2, with no clear D. V was trimmed by 5 bases and J by 4 bases, leaving 11 bases between them. There are 13 residues in the CDR3. Per germline, CDR1 LNHDA and CDR2 SQIVND (reference sequence). CDR3 region: CASSLVDRYGYTF. The CDR3 region has the DNA TGTGCCAGTAGTCTTGTTGACCGCTATGGCTACACCTTC.

The chain couples TRBV5-1 to TRBJ2-1; no reliable D call. Germline CDR1 reads SGHRS; CDR2 reads YFSETQ. V lost 2 bases and J 7 bases, leaving 19 bases between the germline ends. The CDR3 is 16 residues long. In nucleotides, the CDR3 is TGCGCCAGCAGCTTACCCAGAGCCAGGAGTCAAAATGAGCAGTTCTTC. Protein sequence: CASSLPRARSQNEQFF.

Only a few counts were recorded for this clonotype. This chain uses TRBV20-1 with TRBJ2-5, with 9 bases identical to TRBD2. Germline CDR1 and CDR2: DFQATT and SNEGSKA (reference sequence). This CDR3 comprises 15 residues. With V trimmed by 2 bases and J by 5 bases, 9 bases remained unmatched. In nucleotides, the CDR3 is TGCAGTGCTAGACCACGCCTAGCGGGGAGGGAGACCCAGTACTTC. This codes for CSARPRLAGRETQYF.

The chain carries TRBV7-2 and TRBJ1-3; D ambiguous. CDR1 is SGHTA and CDR2 is FQGNSA in the germline V gene. V lost 2 bases and J 4 bases, leaving 15 bases between the germline ends. This CDR3 spans 16 amino acids. The CDR3: CASSLRVESSGNTIYF. In DNA, the CDR3 is TGTGCCAGCAGCTTAAGGGTGGAGAGCTCCGGAAACACCATATATTTT.

This clonotype was found a few times. The J gene is TRBJ2-6, the V gene TRBV5-1, with D possibly TRBD2 on 5 matching bases. The CDR3 is 14 residues long. Per the germline V gene, CDR1 is SGHRS and CDR2 is YFSETQ. V was cut by 5 bases and J by 0 bases, with 6 bases left in between. The CDR3 spells CASRGSSGANVLTF. CDR3 DNA: TGCGCCAGCAGAGGGAGCTCTGGGGCCAACGTCCTGACTTTC.

This clonotype was counted only a few times. DNA of the CDR3: TGCGCCAGCAGCCAAGAGCAAAGGACAGTCTACAATGAGCAGTTCTTC. This encodes CASSQEQRTVYNEQFF. This chain connects TRBV4-1 to TRBJ2-1, with a weak D call TRBD1 (6 bases). V dropped 0 bases and J dropped 3 bases, with 12 bases sitting between them. In germline, CDR1 is MGHRA, CDR2 YSYEKL. There are 16 residues in the CDR3.

The V call is TRBV5-1, the J call TRBJ2-5, with 12 bases identical to TRBD2. After removal of 4 bases from V and 0 bases from J, the junction contained 1 base not matched to a gene. CDR3 length equals 15 residues. Germline CDR1 and CDR2: SGHRS and YFSETQ. Here the CDR3 reads CASSRLAGDQETQYF. Here the CDR3 DNA reads TGCGCCAGCAGCCGACTAGCGGGGGACCAAGAGACCCAGTACTTC.

The chain combines TRBV9 with TRBJ2-5, with D hard to call. Deletions cut 3 bases from V and 1 base from J, with 7 bases between. Germline V gene lookup returns CDR1 SGDLS and CDR2 YYNGEE. The length of the CDR3 is 13 residues. For the CDR3, the DNA is TGTGCCAGCAGCGCATTTAGCCAAGAGACCCAGTACTTC. Its protein is CASSAFSQETQYF.